The following is a T cell receptor (beta chain) sequence with its context. The target antigen is unknown. PCR involved 60 Vbeta and 13 Jbeta primers. Libraries were prepared by immunoSEQ multiplex PCR; TCRdb keeps only in-frame clonotypes and omits some of them. This sample carries tens of thousands of clones, with around 17% going to the ten biggest clones. This sample stems from a study of cytomegalovirus exposure and HLA in healthy donors. The CDR3 contains 14 residues. Germline trimming cut 8 bases from V and 2 bases from J; bases unmatched to any gene: 7. Germline CDR1 is SEHNR and CDR2 is FQNEAQ (reference sequence). Regarding the study as a whole: There was a cluster of highly shared sequence variants that was likely a sequencing artifact.

This TCR derives from a male donor in good health and CMV-seronegative. Sequenced material: PBMCs. The chain uses TRBV7-9 and TRBJ2-3; TRBD1 matches 7 bases. CDR3 region: CASLGDRDTDTQYF. In DNA, the CDR3 is TGTGCCAGCCTTGGGGACAGAGACACAGATACGCAGTATTTT. Together with reference TRBV7-9 and TRBJ2-3, the CDR3 gives the full variable domain: DTGVSQNPRHKITKRGQNVTFRCDPISEHNRLYWYRQTLGQGPEFLTYFQNEAQLEKSRLLSDRFSAERPKGSFSTLEIQRTEQGDSAMYLCASLGDRDTDTQYFGPGTRLTVL.